This entry describes one T cell receptor beta chain. The antigen is unknown. This record comes from a study of cytomegalovirus exposure and HLA in healthy donors. The germline V gene has CDR1 KGHSH and CDR2 LQKENI. Deletions cut 6 bases from V and 6 bases from J, with 14 bases between. The CDR3 spans 14 residues. Study-wide findings and caveats: TCR beta V- and J-gene trimming, according to a later analysis, was linked to a missense DCLRE1C variant. Most TCR beta V segments were productive about 90% or about 30% of the time in an earlier analysis.

With 60 Vbeta and 13 Jbeta primers, the PCR was carried out. Original data processing: In a later analysis, some 80 million unique TCR beta chains included roughly 11 million shared by two or more donors. The table came from immunoSEQ multiplex PCR; TCRdb's copy has only in-frame clones and leaves some out. Clone size and the V and J calls come from that table; the DNA yielded D and trimming. The sample includes approximately 75,000 clones. The V gene is TRBV18, the J gene TRBJ2-2, with D possibly TRBD2 on 5 matching bases. Sequencing used PBMCs. The clonotype was recovered from a boy under 18 in good health and CMV-seronegative. The CDR3 nucleotides are TGTGCCAGCTCCACACTTCAACTAGCCGGGGAGCTGTTTTTT. It is translated as CASSTLQLAGELFF.